These T cell receptor beta chains were read from a single sample in a study of vaccination effects on CD4 cells after COVID-19. Data came from immunoSEQ multiplex PCR; TCRdb stores just in-frame clones and leaves some out. This table has 40,000 to 55,000 clones, over 60% appearing once. Which antigens these TCRs recognize remains unknown. Sample: CD4+ T cells from PBMCs cultured without peptide, taken after COVID-19 vaccination. These receptors were obtained from a human donor who had a prior SARS-CoV-2 infection. Both conserved end residues are part of each CDR3. The D gene is left open where the match is weak. Clone size is shown for a subset of rows, as once, few, many or a class of expanded clone.

j_call: TRBJ2-5; v_call: TRBV12-5; clone_size: .; d_call: TRBD1; cdr3_nt: TGTGCTAGTGGCCGAGGGACAGCTTACCAAGAGACCCAGTACTTC; cdr3_aa: CASGRGTAYQETQYF
j_call: TRBJ2-1; v_call: TRBV11-3; clone_size: few; d_call: .; cdr3_nt: TGTGCCAGCAGCCAGACTAGTTCTGGTCCGTTCTTC; cdr3_aa: CASSQTSSGPFF
j_call: TRBJ2-7; v_call: TRBV5-1; clone_size: once; d_call: .; cdr3_nt: TGCGCCAGCAGTTTTAGCGGATTCTCCTACGAGCAGTACTTC; cdr3_aa: CASSFSGFSYEQYF
j_call: TRBJ2-1; v_call: TRBV27; clone_size: .; d_call: .; cdr3_nt: TGTGCCAGCAGTTTATCGTATAGGGTCGCTTCCCCCAATGAGCAGTTCTTC; cdr3_aa: CASSLSYRVASPNEQFF
j_call: TRBJ1-2; v_call: TRBV7-3; clone_size: once; d_call: .; cdr3_nt: TGTGCCAGCAGCTTTTCCGGGTTGGGGGGCTACACCTTC; cdr3_aa: CASSFSGLGGYTF
j_call: TRBJ1-4; v_call: TRBV7-6; clone_size: .; d_call: .; cdr3_nt: TGTGCCAGCAGCTTACAGTCCCGGGGCTTTGAAAAACTGTTTTTT; cdr3_aa: CASSLQSRGFEKLFF
j_call: TRBJ1-1; v_call: TRBV11-3; clone_size: .; d_call: .; cdr3_nt: TGTGCCAGCAGCAGGGGGGCGCGGACTGAAGCTTTCTTT; cdr3_aa: CASSRGARTEAFF
j_call: TRBJ2-1; v_call: TRBV5-4; clone_size: .; d_call: .; cdr3_nt: TGTGCCAGCAGCTTGGGGGGTTGGGGTAGCAACAATGAGCAGTTCTTC; cdr3_aa: CASSLGGWGSNNEQFF
j_call: TRBJ1-2; v_call: TRBV4-1; clone_size: .; d_call: .; cdr3_nt: TGCGCCAGCAGCCAAGTGGGGGGCAGGGGCAACTATGGCTACACCTTC; cdr3_aa: CASSQVGGRGNYGYTF
j_call: TRBJ1-1; v_call: TRBV5-4; clone_size: .; d_call: .; cdr3_nt: TGTGCCAGCAGCTTGGGCGGGGAGGTGATCACTGAAGCTTTCTTT; cdr3_aa: CASSLGGEVITEAFF
j_call: TRBJ1-5; v_call: TRBV7-8; clone_size: .; d_call: .; cdr3_nt: TGTGCCAGCAGCTTAGCCAGGGGAGGCAATCAGCCCCAGCATTTT; cdr3_aa: CASSLARGGNQPQHF
j_call: TRBJ2-7; v_call: TRBV5-4; clone_size: .; d_call: TRBD2; cdr3_nt: TGTGCCAGCAGCTTCGACCCTACTAGCGGGGGTTCCTACGAGCAGTACTTC; cdr3_aa: CASSFDPTSGGSYEQYF
j_call: TRBJ2-7; v_call: TRBV7-2; clone_size: once; d_call: TRBD1; cdr3_nt: TGTGCCAGCAGCTTAGCCCCCCCTACAGGGGTGTTCTCATACGAGCAGTACTTC; cdr3_aa: CASSLAPPTGVFSYEQYF
j_call: TRBJ2-5; v_call: TRBV6-5; clone_size: .; d_call: TRBD1; cdr3_nt: TGTGCCAGCAGTAACGGACAGGGAGGAGAGACCCAGTACTTC; cdr3_aa: CASSNGQGGETQYF
j_call: TRBJ2-7; v_call: TRBV30; clone_size: few; d_call: TRBD1; cdr3_nt: TGTGCCTGGAGGTCTTCACTATTCCTTCGTTCGAGGACAGGGCACGACGAGCAGTACTTC; cdr3_aa: CAWRSSLFLRSRTGHDEQYF
j_call: TRBJ2-3; v_call: TRBV30; clone_size: .; d_call: .; cdr3_nt: TGTGCCTGGAGTTCAGGCTCCGCAGATACGCAGTATTTT; cdr3_aa: CAWSSGSADTQYF
j_call: TRBJ2-7; v_call: TRBV5-1; clone_size: .; d_call: TRBD2; cdr3_nt: TGCGCCAGCAGCTTGGGTTCGGGGGGGTCCCAATCCTACGAGCAGTACTTC; cdr3_aa: CASSLGSGGSQSYEQYF
j_call: TRBJ1-2; v_call: TRBV10-1; clone_size: .; d_call: TRBD1; cdr3_nt: TGCGCCAGCAGTGAGTCCCGGGACAGCCCTCAAGCTGATCGTGACTATGGCTACACCTTC; cdr3_aa: CASSESRDSPQADRDYGYTF
j_call: TRBJ1-2; v_call: TRBV14; clone_size: once; d_call: .; cdr3_nt: TGTGCCAGCAGCCACTGGATGGGCCCCTCAGTGGGAAACTATGGCTACACCTTC; cdr3_aa: CASSHWMGPSVGNYGYTF
j_call: TRBJ2-5; v_call: TRBV11-3; clone_size: .; d_call: .; cdr3_nt: TGTGCCAGCAGCCCACGGGGGAGTCTAGTGTCGGAGACCCAGTACTTC; cdr3_aa: CASSPRGSLVSETQYF
j_call: TRBJ1-6; v_call: TRBV3-1/TRBV3-2; clone_size: .; d_call: TRBD1; cdr3_nt: TGTGCCAGCAGCCGATCGACAGGGGGGAGTTCACCCCTCCACTTT; cdr3_aa: CASSRSTGGSSPLHF
j_call: TRBJ1-2; v_call: TRBV6-6; clone_size: .; d_call: TRBD1; cdr3_nt: TGTGCCAGCAGTCAATTCCGGGACAGCGCTAACTATGGCTACACCTTC; cdr3_aa: CASSQFRDSANYGYTF
j_call: TRBJ2-5; v_call: TRBV19; clone_size: .; d_call: TRBD2; cdr3_nt: TGTGCCAGTAGTATTGGCGGGGGAGGAGAAGAGACCCAGTACTTC; cdr3_aa: CASSIGGGGEETQYF
j_call: TRBJ2-7; v_call: TRBV24-1; clone_size: .; d_call: TRBD1; cdr3_nt: TGTGCCACCAGTGAGGAAAGACAGGGCTACGAGCAGTACTTC; cdr3_aa: CATSEERQGYEQYF
j_call: TRBJ2-1; v_call: TRBV4-1; clone_size: .; d_call: .; cdr3_nt: TGCGCCAGCAGCCAAGATTCCAGGGAGACGCACAATGAGCAGTTCTTC; cdr3_aa: CASSQDSRETHNEQFF
j_call: TRBJ1-1; v_call: TRBV5-1; clone_size: .; d_call: .; cdr3_nt: TGCGCCAGCAACCCCACCCCAGCGAACACTGAAGCTTTCTTT; cdr3_aa: CASNPTPANTEAFF
j_call: TRBJ2-7; v_call: TRBV11-2; clone_size: .; d_call: TRBD1; cdr3_nt: TGTGCCAGCGGTGTGATGACAGGGGCCTACGAGCAGTACTTC; cdr3_aa: CASGVMTGAYEQYF
j_call: TRBJ1-6; v_call: TRBV6-1; clone_size: .; d_call: .; cdr3_nt: TGTGCCAGCAGTGAAGCGTTGGGTAATTCACCCCTCCACTTT; cdr3_aa: CASSEALGNSPLHF
j_call: TRBJ1-5; v_call: TRBV12-3/TRBV12-4; clone_size: .; d_call: .; cdr3_nt: TGTGCCAGCAGTTGGGGAGGCGGCCAGCCCCAGCATTTT; cdr3_aa: CASSWGGGQPQHF
j_call: TRBJ1-4; v_call: TRBV14; clone_size: .; d_call: .; cdr3_nt: TGTGCCAGCAGCCGACAGGACATCTATGAAAAACTGTTTTTT; cdr3_aa: CASSRQDIYEKLFF
j_call: TRBJ1-2; v_call: TRBV6-6; clone_size: .; d_call: .; cdr3_nt: TGTGCCAGCAGACGAAACGACAGGTTCTATGGCTACACCTTC; cdr3_aa: CASRRNDRFYGYTF
j_call: TRBJ2-7; v_call: TRBV6-6; clone_size: .; d_call: .; cdr3_nt: TGTGCCAGCAGTTATTCAGTCGATTACGAGCAGTACTTC; cdr3_aa: CASSYSVDYEQYF
j_call: TRBJ2-7; v_call: TRBV7-2; clone_size: .; d_call: TRBD2; cdr3_nt: TGTGCCAGCAGCTCCAGGCGGGGGGGTAGCTCCTACGAGCAGTACTTC; cdr3_aa: CASSSRRGGSSYEQYF
j_call: TRBJ1-3; v_call: TRBV18; clone_size: few; d_call: .; cdr3_nt: TGTGCCAGCTCTCTAGAGCACGGGAGCTCTGGAAACACCATATATTTT; cdr3_aa: CASSLEHGSSGNTIYF
j_call: TRBJ2-3; v_call: TRBV24-1; clone_size: few; d_call: .; cdr3_nt: TGTGCCACCAGTGACCCTAGCTCTCCTAGCACAGATACGCAGTATTTT; cdr3_aa: CATSDPSSPSTDTQYF
j_call: TRBJ2-3; v_call: TRBV5-6; clone_size: .; d_call: TRBD1; cdr3_nt: TGTGCCACCTCACCCGGACAGGGAATAGGAGATACGCAGTATTTT; cdr3_aa: CATSPGQGIGDTQYF
j_call: TRBJ1-1; v_call: TRBV5-1; clone_size: once; d_call: .; cdr3_nt: TGCGCCAGCAGCTTGTTTACGGGGCCGGGTACTGAAGCTTTCTTT; cdr3_aa: CASSLFTGPGTEAFF
j_call: TRBJ1-1; v_call: TRBV7-8; clone_size: few; d_call: .; cdr3_nt: TGTGCCAGCAGCTTAGCTTTCACCTACACTGAAGCTTTCTTT; cdr3_aa: CASSLAFTYTEAFF
j_call: TRBJ2-1; v_call: TRBV27; clone_size: .; d_call: TRBD2; cdr3_nt: TGTGCCAGCAGTTTATTGGCTTTAGCGGGAGGGCGCAATGAGCAGTTCTTC; cdr3_aa: CASSLLALAGGRNEQFF
j_call: TRBJ2-3; v_call: TRBV5-6; clone_size: .; d_call: .; cdr3_nt: TGTGCCAGCAGCCTAACAGGGTACTCGACAGATACGCAGTATTTT; cdr3_aa: CASSLTGYSTDTQYF
j_call: TRBJ1-3; v_call: TRBV2; clone_size: .; d_call: .; cdr3_nt: TGTGCCAGCAGTGCCGGGGAAGGAAACACCATATATTTT; cdr3_aa: CASSAGEGNTIYF
j_call: TRBJ1-3; v_call: TRBV11-2; clone_size: .; d_call: .; cdr3_nt: TGTGCCAGCAGCCCAGTCCCTGGAAACACCATATATTTT; cdr3_aa: CASSPVPGNTIYF
j_call: TRBJ2-5; v_call: TRBV19; clone_size: few; d_call: .; cdr3_nt: TGTGCCAGTAGTCCGCCGGGCTTGAGGGGCGAGACCCAGTACTTC; cdr3_aa: CASSPPGLRGETQYF